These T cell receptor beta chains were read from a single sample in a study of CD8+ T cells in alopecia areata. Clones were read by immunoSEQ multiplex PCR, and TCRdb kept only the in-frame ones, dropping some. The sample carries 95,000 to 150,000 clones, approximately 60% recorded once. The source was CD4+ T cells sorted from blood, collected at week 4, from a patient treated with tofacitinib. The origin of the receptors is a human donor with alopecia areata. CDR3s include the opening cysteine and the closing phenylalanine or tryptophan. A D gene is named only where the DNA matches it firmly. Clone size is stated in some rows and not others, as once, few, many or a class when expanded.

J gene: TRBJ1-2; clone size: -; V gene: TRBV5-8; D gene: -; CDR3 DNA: TGTGCCAGCAGCTCGACGGGAGGCTACACCTTC; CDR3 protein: CASSSTGGYTF
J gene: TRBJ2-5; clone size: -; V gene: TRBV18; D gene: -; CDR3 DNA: TGTGCCAGCTCACGCCTTACCCAAGAGACCCAGTACTTC; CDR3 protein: CASSRLTQETQYF
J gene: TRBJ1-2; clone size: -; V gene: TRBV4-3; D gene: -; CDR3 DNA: TGCGCCAGCAGCCAAGTGTTTTGGGACGGTAACTATGGCTACACCTTC; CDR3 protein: CASSQVFWDGNYGYTF
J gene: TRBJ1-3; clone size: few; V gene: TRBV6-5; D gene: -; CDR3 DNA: TGTGCCAGCAGTTACGGCAAACCGGGAAACACCATATATTTT; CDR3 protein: CASSYGKPGNTIYF
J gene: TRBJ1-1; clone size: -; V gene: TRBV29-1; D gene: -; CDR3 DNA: TGCAGCGTCGGGACATCGACGGGGAACACTGAAGCTTTCTTT; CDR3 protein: CSVGTSTGNTEAFF
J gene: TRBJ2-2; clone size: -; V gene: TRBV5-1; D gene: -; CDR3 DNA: TGCGCCAGCAATGGGGATTCCACCGGGGAGCTGTTTTTT; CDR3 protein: CASNGDSTGELFF
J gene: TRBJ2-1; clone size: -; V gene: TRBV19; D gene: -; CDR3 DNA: TGTGCCAGTAGTACCCGCCGTAGCGGCCTCTACAATGAGCAGTTCTTC; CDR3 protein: CASSTRRSGLYNEQFF
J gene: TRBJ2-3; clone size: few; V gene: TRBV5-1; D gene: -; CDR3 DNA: TGCGCCAGCAGCTTGGGAGATACGCAGTATTTT; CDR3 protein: CASSLGDTQYF
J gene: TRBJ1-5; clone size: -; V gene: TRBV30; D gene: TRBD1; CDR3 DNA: TGTGCCTGGAGTGGGACAGGAAATCAGCCCCAGCATTTT; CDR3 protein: CAWSGTGNQPQHF
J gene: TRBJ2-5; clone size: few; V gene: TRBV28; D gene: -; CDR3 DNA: TGTGCCAGCAGTTTGGGGTACGGGGAGACCCAGTACTTC; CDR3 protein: CASSLGYGETQYF
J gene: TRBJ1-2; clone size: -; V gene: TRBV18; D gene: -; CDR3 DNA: TGTGCCAGCTCACCCGACTATGCGGGCGAGGACTATGGCTACACCTTC; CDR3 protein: CASSPDYAGEDYGYTF
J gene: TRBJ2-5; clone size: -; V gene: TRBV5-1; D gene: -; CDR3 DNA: TGCGCCAGCAGCAACCAAGAGACCCAGTACTTC; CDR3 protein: CASSNQETQYF
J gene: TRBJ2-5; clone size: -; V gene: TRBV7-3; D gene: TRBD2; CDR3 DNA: TGTGCCAGCAGCTCAGCGGGAGGGCACGAGACCCAGTACTTC; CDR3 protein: CASSSAGGHETQYF
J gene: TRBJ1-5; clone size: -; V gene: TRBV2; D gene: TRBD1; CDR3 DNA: TGTGCCAGCAGGCCGACAGGGGTTCATCAGCCCCAGCATTTT; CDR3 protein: CASRPTGVHQPQHF
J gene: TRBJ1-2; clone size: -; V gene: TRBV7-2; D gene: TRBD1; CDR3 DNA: TGTGCCAGCAGCGAGCCGACAGGGGGCGCCTATGGCTACACCTTC; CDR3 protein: CASSEPTGGAYGYTF
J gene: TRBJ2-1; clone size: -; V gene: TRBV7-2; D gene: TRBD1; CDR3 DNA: TGTGCCAGCAGCTTCACAGGGGTGAAGGAGCAGTTCTTC; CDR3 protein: CASSFTGVKEQFF
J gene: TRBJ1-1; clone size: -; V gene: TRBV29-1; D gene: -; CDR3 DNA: TGCAGCGTTGTCTCTAAGGGGAGGGACACTGAAGCTTTCTTT; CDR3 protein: CSVVSKGRDTEAFF
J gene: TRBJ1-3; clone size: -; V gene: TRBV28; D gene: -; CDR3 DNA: TGTGCCAGCCAACTAACAGGCCAGGGAAACACCATATATTTT; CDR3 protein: CASQLTGQGNTIYF
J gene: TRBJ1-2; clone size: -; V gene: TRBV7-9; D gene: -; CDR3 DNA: TGTGCCAGCAGCTTAGGGCAGGTCGACTATGGCTACACCTTC; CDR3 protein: CASSLGQVDYGYTF
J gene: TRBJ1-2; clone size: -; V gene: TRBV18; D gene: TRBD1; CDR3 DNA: TGTGCCAGCTCAACTGACAGGGACTATGGCTACACCTTC; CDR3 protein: CASSTDRDYGYTF
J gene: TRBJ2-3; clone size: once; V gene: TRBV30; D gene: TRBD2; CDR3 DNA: TGTGCCTGGAGTGAGGGACTAGCGGGAGCCGATACGCAGTATTTT; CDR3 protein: CAWSEGLAGADTQYF
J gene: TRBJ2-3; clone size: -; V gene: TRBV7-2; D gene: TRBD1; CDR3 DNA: TGTGCCAGCCGTTCCGGGACAGGGATCACAGATACGCAGTATTTT; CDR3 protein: CASRSGTGITDTQYF
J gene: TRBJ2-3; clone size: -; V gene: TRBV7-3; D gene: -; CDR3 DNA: TGTGCCAGCAGCTTAGGGCAGAACACAGATACGCAGTATTTT; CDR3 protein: CASSLGQNTDTQYF
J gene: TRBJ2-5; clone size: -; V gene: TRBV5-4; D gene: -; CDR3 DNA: TGTGCCAGCAGCACGGAAGAGACCCAGTACTTC; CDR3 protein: CASSTEETQYF
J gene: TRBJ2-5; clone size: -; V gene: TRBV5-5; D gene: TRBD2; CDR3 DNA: TGTGCCAGCAGCTTGGTGCTAGCGGGAGGGCCGGGAGAGACCCAGTACTTC; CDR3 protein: CASSLVLAGGPGETQYF
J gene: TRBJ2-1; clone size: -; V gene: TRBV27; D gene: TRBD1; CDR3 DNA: TGTGCCAGCAGTCCGCGACCGGGACAGGGAAACAATGAGCAGTTCTTC; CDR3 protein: CASSPRPGQGNNEQFF
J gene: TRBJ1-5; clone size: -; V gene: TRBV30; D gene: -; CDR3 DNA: TGTGCCTGGAGTGTAGGGATGTGGTTTGGCAATCAGCCCCAGCATTTT; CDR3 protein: CAWSVGMWFGNQPQHF
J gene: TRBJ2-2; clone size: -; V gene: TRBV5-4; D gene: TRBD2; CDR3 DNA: TGTGCCAGCAGCGACGGGACTAGCGGGAGAGGCACCGGGGAGCTGTTTTTT; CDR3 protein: CASSDGTSGRGTGELFF
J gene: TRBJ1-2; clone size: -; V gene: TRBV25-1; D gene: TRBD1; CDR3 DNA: TGTGCCAGCGCCCGACAGGGGGGCTATGGCTACACCTTC; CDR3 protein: CASARQGGYGYTF
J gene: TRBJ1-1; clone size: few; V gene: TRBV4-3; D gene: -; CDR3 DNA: TGCGCCAGCAGCCAAGAGGGGGGAACTGAAGCTTTCTTT; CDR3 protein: CASSQEGGTEAFF
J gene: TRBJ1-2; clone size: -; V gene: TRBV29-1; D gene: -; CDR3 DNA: TGCAGCGTGAAAACAGGGACCTATGGCTACACCTTC; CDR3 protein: CSVKTGTYGYTF
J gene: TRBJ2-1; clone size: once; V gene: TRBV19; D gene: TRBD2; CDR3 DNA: TGTGCCAGTAGTGGGCTGGCGGGGGACAATGAGCAGTTCTTC; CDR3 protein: CASSGLAGDNEQFF
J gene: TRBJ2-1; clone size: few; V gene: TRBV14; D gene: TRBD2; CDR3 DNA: TGTGCCAGCAGCCCCCGACTAGCGGCAATCTCCTACAATGAGCAGTTCTTC; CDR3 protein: CASSPRLAAISYNEQFF
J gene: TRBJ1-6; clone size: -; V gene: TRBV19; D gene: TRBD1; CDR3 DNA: TGTGCCAGTAGTCCACAGGGGGCCGGTAATTCACCCCTCCACTTT; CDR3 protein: CASSPQGAGNSPLHF
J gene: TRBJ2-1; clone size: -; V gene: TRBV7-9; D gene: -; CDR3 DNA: TGTGCCAGCAGCTTCAACAGGGAGCAGTTCTTC; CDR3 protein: CASSFNREQFF
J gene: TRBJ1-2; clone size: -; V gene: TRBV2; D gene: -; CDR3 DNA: TGTGCCAGCAGTGACACAGAGTCCTATGGCTACACCTTC; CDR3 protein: CASSDTESYGYTF
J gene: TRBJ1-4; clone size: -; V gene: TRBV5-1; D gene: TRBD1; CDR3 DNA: TGCGCCAGCAGCCAATCAGGGGGAAATGAAAAACTGTTTTTT; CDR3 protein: CASSQSGGNEKLFF
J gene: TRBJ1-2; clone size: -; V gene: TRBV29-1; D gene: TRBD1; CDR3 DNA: TGCAGCGTTGAAGATGAGGGACAGGGGGCAGGTGGCTACACCTTC; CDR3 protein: CSVEDEGQGAGGYTF
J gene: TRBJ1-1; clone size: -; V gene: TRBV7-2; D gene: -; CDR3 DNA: TGTGCCAGCAGCTTAGCCCCTCCCACTGAAGCTTTCTTT; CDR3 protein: CASSLAPPTEAFF
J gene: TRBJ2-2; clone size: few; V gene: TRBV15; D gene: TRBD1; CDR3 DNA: TGTGCCACCAGCAGAGATACAGGACAGGGGAACACCGGGGAGCTGTTTTTT; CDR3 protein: CATSRDTGQGNTGELFF
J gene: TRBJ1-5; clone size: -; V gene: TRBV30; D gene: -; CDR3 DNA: TGTGCCTGGAGTATCCGTGCAGGGAGCAATCAGCCCCAGCATTTT; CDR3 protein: CAWSIRAGSNQPQHF
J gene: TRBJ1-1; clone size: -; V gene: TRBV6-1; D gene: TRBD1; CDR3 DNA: TGTGCCAGCAGTGAACGGGACAGGTCGCGGGCTTTCTTT; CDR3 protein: CASSERDRSRAFF
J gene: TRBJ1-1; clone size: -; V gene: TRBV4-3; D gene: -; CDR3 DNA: TGCGCCAGCAGCCAAGCCCCAGGCGTCCTGCACACTGAAGCTTTCTTT; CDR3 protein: CASSQAPGVLHTEAFF
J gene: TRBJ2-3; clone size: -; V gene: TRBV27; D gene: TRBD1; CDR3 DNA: TGTGCCAGTAAGACAGGGTACACAGATACGCAGTATTTT; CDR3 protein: CASKTGYTDTQYF
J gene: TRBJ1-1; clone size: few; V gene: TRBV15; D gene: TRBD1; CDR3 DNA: TGTGCCACCAGCAGGGCGGGACAGCCGAACACTGAAGCTTTCTTT; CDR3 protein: CATSRAGQPNTEAFF
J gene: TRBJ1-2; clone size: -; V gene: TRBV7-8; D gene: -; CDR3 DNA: TGTGCCAGCAGCTCCTCAGGGTACTATGGCTACACCTTC; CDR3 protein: CASSSSGYYGYTF
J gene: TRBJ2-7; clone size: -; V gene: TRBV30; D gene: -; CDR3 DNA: TGTGCCTGGAGTTCGAAGGGACTTCAAGTCAACGAGCAGTACTTC; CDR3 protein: CAWSSKGLQVNEQYF
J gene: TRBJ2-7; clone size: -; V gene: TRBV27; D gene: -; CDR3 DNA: TGTGCCAGCACTAGGGCCGGCTCTTACGAGCAGTACTTC; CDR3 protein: CASTRAGSYEQYF
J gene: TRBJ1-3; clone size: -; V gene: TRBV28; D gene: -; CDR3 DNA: TGTGCCAGCAGTTCCCCTACGAAACCCTCTCTGGACACCATATATTTT; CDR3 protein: CASSSPTKPSLDTIYF
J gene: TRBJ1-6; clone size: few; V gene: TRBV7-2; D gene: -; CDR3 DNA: TGTGCCAGCAGCTCTCTCCAGACCCTCCACTTT; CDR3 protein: CASSSLQTLHF
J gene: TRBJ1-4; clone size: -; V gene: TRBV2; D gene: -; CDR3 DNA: TGTGCCAGCAGGGACATACTAAATGAAAAACTGTTTTTT; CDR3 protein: CASRDILNEKLFF
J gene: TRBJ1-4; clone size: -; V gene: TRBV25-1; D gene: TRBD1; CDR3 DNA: TGTGCCAGCCGAGGGACAGAAGGGATCCAGGAAAAACTGTTTTTT; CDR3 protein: CASRGTEGIQEKLFF
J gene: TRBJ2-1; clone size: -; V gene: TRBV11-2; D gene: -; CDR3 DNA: TGTGCCAGCAGCATCTCGACATCCCGACGGTTCTTC; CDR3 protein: CASSISTSRRFF
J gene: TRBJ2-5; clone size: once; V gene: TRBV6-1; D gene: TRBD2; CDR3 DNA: TGTGCCATTGGACTAGCGGGAGCTCCGGGGGAGACCCAGTACTTC; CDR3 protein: CAIGLAGAPGETQYF